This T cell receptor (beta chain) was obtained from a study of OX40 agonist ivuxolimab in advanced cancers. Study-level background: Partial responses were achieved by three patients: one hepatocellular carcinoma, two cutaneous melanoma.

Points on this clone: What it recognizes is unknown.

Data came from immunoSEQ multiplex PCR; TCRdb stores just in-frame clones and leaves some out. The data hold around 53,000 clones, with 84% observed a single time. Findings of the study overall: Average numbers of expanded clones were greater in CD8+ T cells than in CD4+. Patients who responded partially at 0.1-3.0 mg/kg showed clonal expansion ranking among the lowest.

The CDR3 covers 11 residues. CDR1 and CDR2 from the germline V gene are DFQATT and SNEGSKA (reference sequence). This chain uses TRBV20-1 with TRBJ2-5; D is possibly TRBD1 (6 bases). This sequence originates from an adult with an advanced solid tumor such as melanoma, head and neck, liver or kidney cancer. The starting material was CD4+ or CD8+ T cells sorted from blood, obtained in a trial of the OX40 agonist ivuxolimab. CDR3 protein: CSTGNQETQYF. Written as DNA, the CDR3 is TGCAGCACAGGGAACCAAGAGACCCAGTACTTC.